One and the same sample provided the 18 T cell receptor beta chains below, sequenced in a study of T cell repertoires in cytomegalovirus infection. TCRdb re-analysed the reads in MiXCR, keeping a single row per CDR3 protein. The sample has about 490,000 distinct CDR3 sequences; approximately 15% are singletons. The sequenced sample was CD8+ T cells from PBMCs. The receptors were sampled from a human donor in good health (CMV status not recorded). Some clones in this sample may be carry-over from other donors' samples.

This clonotype occurred many times. The rearrangement links TRBV7-9 to TRBJ2-3; TRBD2 agrees at 7 bases. The CDR3 consists of 13 residues. In germline, CDR1 is SEHNR, CDR2 FQNEAQ (reference sequence). Trimming removed 9 bases from V and 6 bases from J; junction bases left unmatched: 9. The CDR3 DNA reads as TGTGCCAGTTTCAGCGGGACCCCGGATACGCAGTATTTT. Translating gives CASFSGTPDTQYF.

This clonotype was found many times. V gene TRBV7-3 combines with J gene TRBJ2-5; D could derive from TRBD1 or TRBD2 (5 bases each). Germline CDR1 reads SGHTA; CDR2 reads FQGTGA. The V end was cut by 0 bases, the J end by 2 bases, with 7 bases between. The CDR3 length is 14 residues. CDR3 sequence reads: CASSLTGRQETQYF. Here the CDR3 DNA reads TGTGCCAGCAGCTTAACGGGACGGCAAGAGACCCAGTACTTC.

The chain joins TRBV6-6 to TRBJ1-1, with D possibly being TRBD1 (5 bases). Per germline, CDR1 MNHNY and CDR2 SVGAGI (reference sequence). This CDR3 comprises 14 residues. V was clipped by 2 bases and J by 0 bases, with 7 bases between them. CDR3 in amino acids: CASSYRQLNTEAFF. The DNA for the CDR3 is TGTGCCAGCAGTTACCGACAGTTGAACACTGAAGCTTTCTTT.

The chain joins TRBV27 to TRBJ1-2, with D possibly TRBD1 on 5 matching bases. CDR3 length: 15 residues. Germline lookup yields CDR1 MNHEY and CDR2 SMNVEV (reference sequence). V lost 5 bases and J 5 bases, leaving 18 bases between the germline ends. Here the CDR3 DNA reads TGTGCCAGCAGTCCGAAGCGGGGGGGACCGTATGGCTACACCTTC. It specifies CASSPKRGGPYGYTF.

This clonotype was seen only a few times. The chain carries TRBV27 and TRBJ2-1; TRBD2 matches at 13 bases. Losses at the gene ends were 2 bases for V and 8 bases for J; bases not matched to a gene: 9. This CDR3 region has 17 residues. Germline V lookup: CDR1 MNHEY, CDR2 SMNVEV (reference sequence). The chain's CDR3 is CASSLVDVTSGGYEQFF. The CDR3 DNA reads TGTGCCAGCAGTTTAGTCGACGTGACTAGCGGGGGGTATGAGCAGTTCTTC.

In the case of this clonotype: The germline gene is not matched at one end of the junction; a read error may be the cause. The chain employs TRBV4-1 and TRBJ1-5; 8 bases agree with TRBD1. The germline CDR1 and CDR2 sequences are MGHRA and YSYEKL. The CDR3 runs 15 residues. DNA for the CDR3: TGCGCCAGCAGCCCGGCACGGACAGGGAGGCAGCCCCAGGATTTT. Protein: CASSPARTGRQPQDF.

This clonotype was counted at least ten times. The V and J genes are TRBV5-4 and TRBJ2-1; 10 nucleotides agree with TRBD2. Germline V gene data show CDR1 as SGHNT and CDR2 as YYREEE (reference sequence). The CDR3 runs 18 residues. V shed 0 bases, J shed 5 bases, and the junction held 11 bases outside the gene matches. The CDR3 coding sequence is TGTGCCAGCAGCTTGGGACTCGGTAGCGGGGGGCAGGACAATGAGCAGTTCTTC. It encodes CASSLGLGSGGQDNEQFF.

In this sample, this clonotype turned up many times. The CDR3 DNA follows: TGTGCCAGCGCCCTGGGGAGTTACTACGAGCAGTACTTC. Protein sequence: CASALGSYYEQYF. The chain uses TRBV27 and TRBJ2-7, with D possibly matching TRBD2 (5 bases). CDR1 MNHEY and CDR2 SMNVEV come from the germline V gene (reference sequence). Trimming took off 8 bases at V and 3 bases at J, with 14 bases between the two ends. The CDR3 has 13 amino acids.

The chain couples TRBV9 to TRBJ2-1; 12 bases map to TRBD2. This CDR3 spans 16 amino acids. With 3 bases clipped from V and 4 bases from J, the junction kept 5 bases outside the gene matches. Germline V gives CDR1 SGDLS, CDR2 YYNGEE. This CDR3 reads CASSASGTSGYNEQFF. For the CDR3, the DNA is TGTGCCAGCAGCGCCTCCGGGACTAGCGGGTACAATGAGCAGTTCTTC. Complete variable domain (other parts from reference TRBV9 and TRBJ2-1): DSGVTQTPKHLITATGQRVTLRCSPRSGDLSVYWYQQSLDQGLQFLIQYYNGEERAKGNILERFSAQQFPDLHSELNLSSLELGDSALYFCASSASGTSGYNEQFFGPGTRLTVL.

V is TRBV5-1 and J is TRBJ2-1, with TRBD2 identical over 8 bases. Germline V gene lookup returns CDR1 SGHRS and CDR2 YFSETQ. The CDR3 runs to 17 residues. Trimming at V came to 4 bases and at J to 7 bases, leaving 16 bases not matched to a gene. The CDR3: CASSALAGTRLGNEQFF. The CDR3 nucleotides are TGCGCCAGCAGCGCCCTCGCGGGGACTAGACTTGGAAATGAGCAGTTCTTC.

With respect to this clonotype: The missing conserved phenylalanine or tryptophan at the end of this CDR3 makes a read error likely. DNA of the CDR3: TGTGCCAGCAGCTTAGGACAGGGGGCGATTGTTGACACTGAAGCTTTCCTT. This sequence encodes CASSLGQGAIVDTEAFL. V gene TRBV7-9 combines with J gene TRBJ1-1, with 10 bases matching TRBD1. V lost 1 base and J lost 3; bases outside the gene matches: 8. In germline, CDR1 is SEHNR, CDR2 FQNEAQ (reference sequence). This CDR3 spans 17 amino acids.

This chain uses TRBV6-5 with TRBJ1-4; D not resolved. Germline CDR1 reads MNHEY; CDR2 reads SVGAGI. The CDR3 is 14 amino acids. The ends were cut back, 6 bases at V and 4 bases at J, with 12 bases in the middle. This CDR3 is CASSLSGYNEKLFF. CDR3 DNA: TGTGCCAGCAGCCTGTCAGGATATAATGAAAAACTGTTTTTT.

As regards this clonotype: Without the conserved terminal phenylalanine or tryptophan, this CDR3 likely stems from a read error. The V gene is TRBV6-6, the J gene TRBJ1-5, with a possible D match to TRBD1 (6 bases). V lost 10 bases and J lost 0, with 13 bases in between. CDR1 MNHNY and CDR2 SVGAGI come from the germline V gene (reference sequence). CDR3 length equals 14 residues. This CDR3 reads CATGQPYSNQPQHL. The CDR3 nucleotides read TGTGCCACAGGACAGCCTTATAGCAATCAGCCCCAGCATTTG.

The genes are TRBV5-1 and TRBJ2-3; the D is unclear. CDR1 is SGHRS, CDR2 YFSETQ, per germline. V gave up 0 bases and J gave up 0 bases, with 8 bases separating them. This CDR3 region has 15 residues. The CDR3 loop reads CASSLAELSTDTQYF. The CDR3 nucleotides are TGCGCCAGCAGCTTGGCCGAACTCAGCACAGATACGCAGTATTTT. Full variable domain (remainder filled in from reference TRBV5-1 and TRBJ2-3): KAGVTQTPRYLIKTRGQQVTLSCSPISGHRSVSWYQQTPGQGLQFLFEYFSETQRNKGNFPGRFSGRQFSNSRSEMNVSTLELGDSALYLCASSLAELSTDTQYFGPGTRLTVL.

This clonotype turned up a few times. The chain has TRBV4-2 and TRBJ1-4, with D possibly being TRBD1 (5 bases). V was pared by 1 base and J by 3 bases, with 12 bases between. Germline V lookup: CDR1 LGHNA, CDR2 YNFKEQ. CDR3 length equals 16 residues. CDR3 in amino acids: CASSQVRDFPNEKLFF. The CDR3 bases are TGTGCCAGCAGCCAAGTCCGGGACTTTCCTAATGAAAAACTGTTTTTT.

This clonotype was seen ten or more times. The chain carries TRBV7-6 and TRBJ1-5; the D is unclear. Germline V gives CDR1 SGHVS, CDR2 FNYEAQ. Trimming stripped 1 base from V and 1 base from J, with 5 bases between. CDR3 length: 14 amino acids. The CDR3 here is CASSLERSNQPQHF. The CDR3 nucleotides read TGTGCCAGCAGCTTAGAAAGGAGCAATCAGCCCCAGCATTTT.

This sequence joins TRBV7-2 and TRBJ2-3; D is uncertain. CDR1 is SGHTA, CDR2 FQGNSA, per germline. The V end lost 3 bases, the J end lost 2 bases, and 6 bases lay between the germline ends. This CDR3 is built from 13 residues. CDR3 DNA sequence: TGTGCCAGCAGCTTCTCGAACACAGATACGCAGTATTTT. This gives the protein CASSFSNTDTQYF. The full variable domain, completed using reference TRBV7-2 and TRBJ2-3, is GAGVSQSPSNKVTEKGKDVELRCDPISGHTALYWYRQSLGQGLEFLIYFQGNSAPDKSGLPSDRFSAERTGGSVSTLTIQRTQQEDSAVYLCASSFSNTDTQYFGPGTRLTVL.

This clonotype was seen a handful of times. This sequence joins TRBV9 and TRBJ2-7; weak D call: TRBD1 (5 bases). The CDR3 covers 17 residues. Trimming removed 0 bases from V and 1 base from J, with 17 bases in between. Per germline, CDR1 SGDLS and CDR2 YYNGEE. CDR3 sequence: CASSVGPSDSESYEQYF. DNA for the CDR3: TGTGCCAGCAGCGTAGGCCCCTCCGACAGTGAGTCCTACGAGCAGTACTTC.